This T cell receptor (beta chain) was documented in a study of T cells in Graves' hyperthyroidism and ophthalmopathy. V shed 4 bases and J 5 bases; nucleotides not matched to a gene: 3. The CDR3 is 15 residues long. Germline CDR1 and CDR2: SGHTA and FQGNSA. RNA transcripts served as the template for amplifying TCR beta CDR3 regions. The study used the HTBI primer set for a first-round RT-PCR of the TCR CDR3. Each CDR3 protein gets one entry after TCRdb re-called the multiplex PCR reads with MiXCR. The sample consists of about 530,000 distinct CDR3 sequences, approximately 17% of them appearing once. This clonotype was seen a handful of times. Its target is not known. Study results and caveats: Blood shared most expanded thyroid clonotypes above 0.001.

The rearrangement joins TRBV7-2 to TRBJ2-5; 14 bases fit TRBD2. The receptor was derived from a woman younger than 35 with Graves' ophthalmopathy. Input material: blood. This CDR3 reads CASSSWTSGGETQYF. The CDR3 DNA reads TGTGCCAGCAGCTCCTGGACTAGCGGGGGGGAGACCCAGTACTTC.